This T cell receptor beta chain comes out of a study of blood T cell repertoires in COVID-19. Study information: Italy, Spain and the United States were the sources of the convalescent and acute COVID-19 samples. The analysed material was cDNA or gDNA that came from T cells, B-cell-depleted T cells, or PBMCs.

The V gene lost 5 bases and the J gene lost 15 bases, with 11 bases spanning the gap. Germline V gene data show CDR1 as WSHSY and CDR2 as SAAADI. The CDR3 spans 11 residues. In the authors' workflow: Estimation of nucleated cell counts relied on the amplification of reference gene primers. Repertoires were generated with immunoSEQ multiplex PCR, while TCRdb's copy carries only in-frame clones and drops some. The V and J calls and the clone size are those of that table, but D and trimming were determined from the DNA. Of 450,000 or so clones detected, roughly 90% appear once; the ten largest clones hold under 2%.

The clonotype was recovered from a woman between 35 and 50 years old with COVID-19, enrolled during active disease. V usage is TRBV10-2 and J usage is TRBJ1-6; D may be TRBD1 (6 bases). Sample: peripheral blood. The CDR3 coding sequence is TGCGCCAGCAGTCGGGAGGGGGACCTCCACTTT. It translates to CASSREGDLHF.